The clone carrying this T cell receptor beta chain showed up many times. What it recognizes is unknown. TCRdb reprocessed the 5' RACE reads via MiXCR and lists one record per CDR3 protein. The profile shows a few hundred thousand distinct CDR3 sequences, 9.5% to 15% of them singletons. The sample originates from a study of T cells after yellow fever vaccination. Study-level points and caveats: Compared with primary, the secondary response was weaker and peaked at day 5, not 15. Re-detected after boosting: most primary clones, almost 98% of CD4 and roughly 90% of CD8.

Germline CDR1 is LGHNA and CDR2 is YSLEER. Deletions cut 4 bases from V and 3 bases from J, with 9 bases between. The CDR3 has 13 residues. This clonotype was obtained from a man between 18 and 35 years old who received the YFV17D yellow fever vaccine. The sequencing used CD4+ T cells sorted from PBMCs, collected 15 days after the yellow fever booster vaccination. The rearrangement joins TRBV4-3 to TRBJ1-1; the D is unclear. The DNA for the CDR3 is TGCGCCAGCAGCCGAGCATTTGACACTGAAGCTTTCTTT. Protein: CASSRAFDTEAFF.